The entry below describes one T cell receptor beta chain. The data were obtained in a study of blood T cell repertoires in COVID-19. Study background: COVID-19 samples collected from the United States, Italy and Spain covered acute and convalescent phases. The cDNA or gDNA used as material had been derived from T cells, B-cell-depleted T cells, or PBMCs.

Original methodology: Counts of nucleated cells, estimated from reference gene primer amplification, were obtained. Using immunoSEQ multiplex PCR, the repertoire was profiled, and TCRdb retains in-frame clones only, with some absent. That table is the source of V, J and clone size, and D and trimming were worked out from the DNA. The table records about 200,000 clones, about 90% of them present only once. V was pared by 1 base and J by 0 bases, with 2 bases of the junction left unmatched. The germline CDR1 and CDR2 sequences are LGHDT and YNNKEL (reference sequence). CDR3 length: 17 amino acids. This sequence joins TRBV3-1 (or the pseudogene TRBV3-2) and TRBJ2-6; 8 positions agree with TRBD1. Sequencing used peripheral blood. This TCR was recovered from a woman between 50 and 59 years old with acute or convalescent COVID-19. The CDR3 coding sequence is TGTGCCAGCAGCCAAGTCGGACAGGGCTCTGGGGCCAACGTCCTGACTTTC. The encoded protein is CASSQVGQGSGANVLTF.